Shown below are 30 T cell receptor beta chains from a single sample sequenced in a study of cytomegalovirus exposure and HLA in healthy donors. The primer mix had 60 Vbeta and 13 Jbeta primers. Measured with immunoSEQ multiplex PCR; TCRdb has only the in-frame clones, and not every one. The sample consists of about 78,000 clones, 72% of them appearing once. Sequencing used PBMCs. The receptors shown here come from a woman in her 40s in good health and CMV-seropositive.

This clone was detected a few times. This chain links TRBV7-9 with TRBJ2-7; TRBD1 is a possible D gene (6 bases). Germline V gives CDR1 SEHNR, CDR2 FQNEAQ (reference sequence). CDR3 size: 14 residues. The V gene lost 6 bases and the J gene lost 1 base, with 13 bases spanning the gap. CDR3 sequence: CASRSDSGSYEQYF. Written as DNA, the CDR3 is TGTGCCAGCAGATCGGACAGTGGATCCTACGAGCAGTACTTC.

The V call is TRBV6-5, the J call TRBJ2-5, with TRBD1 matching over 9 bases. This CDR3 spans 15 amino acids. Germline V CDR1 and CDR2: MNHEY, SVGAGI. After removal of 6 bases from V and 5 bases from J, the junction contained 10 bases not matched to a gene. The CDR3 DNA sequence: TGTGCCAGCAGAGAGTTGACAGGGGGAGCGGAGACCCAGTACTTC. Its protein is CASRELTGGAETQYF.

V is TRBV19 and J is TRBJ2-5, with TRBD2 matching 9 bases. This CDR3 has 14 residues. The germline CDR1 and CDR2 sequences are LNHDA and SQIVND (reference sequence). V shed 7 bases, J shed 5 bases, and the junction held 8 bases outside the gene matches. For the CDR3, the DNA is TGTGCCAGTAATAGCGGGAGAAGGTGGGAGACCCAGTACTTC. Its translation is CASNSGRRWETQYF.

The V and J genes are TRBV19 and TRBJ1-1; no firm D call. V was pared by 5 bases and J by 5 bases, with 15 bases between. Germline loops: CDR1 LNHDA, CDR2 SQIVND (reference sequence). This CDR3 has 14 amino acids. The CDR3 reads CASSSWTGKTEAFF. The DNA for the CDR3 is TGTGCCAGTAGTTCGTGGACTGGGAAAACTGAAGCTTTCTTT.

This clone was seen a few times. This chain links TRBV7-9 with TRBJ2-1; D is perhaps TRBD1 (5 bases). CDR1 and CDR2 (germline): SEHNR, FQNEAQ (reference sequence). V was pared by 5 bases and J by 3 bases, with 14 bases between. This CDR3 region has 15 residues. The CDR3 loop is CASSPQWGDYNEQFF. CDR3 DNA: TGTGCCAGCAGCCCCCAATGGGGCGACTACAATGAGCAGTTCTTC.

The chain links TRBV18 to TRBJ2-7; 7 bases fit TRBD2. Germline V CDR1 and CDR2: KGHSH, LQKENI. This CDR3 has 16 amino acids. V lost 2 bases and J lost 1; bases outside the gene matches: 8. The CDR3 loop reads CASSPVRGGSSYEQYF. In nucleotides, the CDR3 is TGTGCCAGCTCACCAGTGAGGGGAGGGTCGTCCTACGAGCAGTACTTC.

This clone was seen a handful of times. The gene calls are TRBV27 and TRBJ2-2; maybe TRBD2 (6 bases). The germline CDR1 and CDR2 sequences are MNHEY and SMNVEV (reference sequence). Trimming took 6 bases from V and 7 from J, leaving 18 bases between them. The CDR3 has 15 amino acids. The CDR3 spells CASSPSPVRGGELFF. The CDR3 nucleotides are TGTGCCAGCAGCCCCTCTCCTGTGCGGGGCGGGGAGCTGTTTTTT.

The chain links TRBV29-1 to TRBJ1-2, with 9 bases identical to TRBD1. The CDR3 extends over 15 amino acids. Germline CDR1 SQVTM, CDR2 ANQGSEA. After removal of 5 bases from V and 4 bases from J, the junction contained 11 bases not matched to a gene. Here the CDR3 reads CSVPGQGPLGYGYTF. The DNA for the CDR3 is TGCAGCGTTCCCGGACAGGGGCCTCTAGGCTATGGCTACACCTTC.

The chain links TRBV5-1 to TRBJ1-2; 11 bases fit TRBD1. The CDR3 loop spans 15 amino acids. In germline, CDR1 is SGHRS, CDR2 YFSETQ. J was trimmed by 2 bases and V by 3 bases; bases with no gene match: 3. CDR3 in amino acids: CASSWGTGGNYGYTF. CDR3 DNA: TGCGCCAGCAGCTGGGGGACAGGGGGAAACTATGGCTACACCTTC. Based on the CDR3 plus reference TRBV5-1 and TRBJ1-2, the full variable domain is KAGVTQTPRYLIKTRGQQVTLSCSPISGHRSVSWYQQTPGQGLQFLFEYFSETQRNKGNFPGRFSGRQFSNSRSEMNVSTLELGDSALYLCASSWGTGGNYGYTFGSGTRLTVV.

The V call is TRBV6-4, the J call TRBJ2-1, with 7 positions matching TRBD1. Germline CDR1 reads MRHNA; CDR2 reads SNTAGT. This CDR3 is 13 amino acids long. After removal of 10 bases from V and 8 bases from J, the junction contained 11 bases not matched to a gene. CDR3 in amino acids: CANRRDRNDEQFF. The CDR3, as DNA: TGTGCCAACCGCCGGGACAGAAACGATGAGCAGTTCTTC.

In this sample, this clone turned up many times. This CDR3 is CASSPAGIAEQFF. DNA for the CDR3: TGTGCCAGCAGCCCCGCGGGGATTGCTGAGCAGTTCTTC. V gene TRBV11-3 combines with J gene TRBJ2-1; TRBD2 is a possible D gene (6 bases). The CDR3 is 13 residues long. The V gene's germline CDR1 is SGHNT and CDR2 YENEEA. V was cut by 5 bases and J by 9 bases, with 14 bases left in between. Variable domain in full (rest from reference TRBV11-3 and TRBJ2-1): EAGVVQSPRYKIIEKKQPVAFWCNPISGHNTLYWYLQNLGQGPELLIRYENEEAVDDSQLPKDRFSAERLKGVDSTLKIQPAELGDSAVYLCASSPAGIAEQFFGPGTRLTVL.

On this clone: Its ends do not fully match the called genes, so a read error is possible. V is TRBV29-1 and J is TRBJ1-1; the match to TRBD1 covers 9 bases. CDR1 SQVTM and CDR2 ANQGSEA come from the germline V gene. The CDR3 runs 13 residues. As DNA, the CDR3 is TGTGCCTTCGGGGACAGGGAGGAATCGTGGGCTTTCTTT. The encoded protein is CAFGDREESWAFF. The full variable domain, with the rest looked up from reference TRBV29-1 and TRBJ1-1, is SAVISQKPSRDICQRGTSLTIQCQVDSQVTMMFWYRQQPGQSLTLIATANQGSEATYESGFVIDKFPISRPNLTFSTLTVSNMSPEDSSIYLCAFGDREESWAFFGQGTRLTVV.

The chain joins TRBV11-2 to TRBJ2-7; TRBD1 matches at 12 bases. J gave up 3 bases and V 5 bases, and 8 bases lay outside the gene matches. The CDR3 has 16 residues. CDR1 SGHAT and CDR2 FQNNGV come from the germline V gene. DNA for the CDR3: TGTGCCAGCAGCCTAACCCGGGACAGGGGGCTCTACGAGCAGTACTTC. This sequence encodes CASSLTRDRGLYEQYF.

This clone was observed a single time. This sequence joins TRBV12-5 and TRBJ2-5; no clear D. The germline V and J ends were trimmed by 6 bases and 5 bases, with 7 bases remaining between them. The CDR3 consists of 11 residues. Germline CDR1 LGHNT, CDR2 FRNRAP. CDR3 protein: CASGPPETQYF. The DNA for the CDR3 is TGTGCTAGTGGCCCCCCGGAGACCCAGTACTTC.

The V call is TRBV6-1, the J call TRBJ1-5, with D possibly TRBD1 on 5 matching bases. Trimming took 5 bases from V and 5 from J, leaving 16 bases between them. Germline values: CDR1 MNHNS, CDR2 SASEGT. The CDR3 spans 15 residues. This CDR3 is CASSQTGTLDQPQHF. CDR3 sequence (DNA): TGTGCCAGCAGTCAAACCGGGACTCTTGATCAGCCCCAGCATTTT.

This clone was detected a few times. This chain joins TRBV28 and TRBJ1-4; 9 bases map to TRBD1. CDR1 is MDHEN, CDR2 SYDVKM, per germline. V was pared by 6 bases and J by 11 bases, with 13 bases of the junction left unmatched. The CDR3 is 15 residues long. This chain's CDR3 is CASRSTGGVVWKLFF. The CDR3, as DNA: TGTGCCAGCAGGTCGACAGGGGGGGTCGTTTGGAAACTGTTTTTT.

The chain joins TRBV10-1 to TRBJ2-7; maybe TRBD2 (5 bases). Germline CDR1 is WNHNN and CDR2 is SYGVQD (reference sequence). With 4 bases removed from V and 4 bases from J, the gap between germline ends came to 11 bases. CDR3 length: 13 residues. The CDR3 sequence: CASSGEGKYEQYF. The CDR3 bases are TGCGCCAGCAGTGGAGAGGGAAAGTACGAGCAGTACTTC.

V gene TRBV7-8 combines with J gene TRBJ2-2, with no clear D. Deletions cut 3 bases from V and 3 bases from J, with 8 bases between. CDR1 and CDR2 from the germline V gene are SGHVS and FQNEAQ. The CDR3 runs 14 residues. CDR3 in amino acids: CASSFDSYTGELFF. The DNA for the CDR3 is TGTGCCAGCAGCTTTGACTCCTACACCGGGGAGCTGTTTTTT.

Comment on this clone: Other DNA sequences from this sample encode an identical CDR3 as well. The rearrangement links TRBV5-1 to TRBJ1-1, with 9 bases aligning to TRBD1. In germline, CDR1 is SGHRS, CDR2 YFSETQ. J lost 1 base, V lost 3 bases, and 1 base had no gene match. The CDR3 length is 14 residues. The DNA for the CDR3 is TGCGCCAGCAGCTCGGGACAGGGGAACACTGAAGCTTTCTTT. Protein sequence: CASSSGQGNTEAFF.

The chain employs TRBV30 and TRBJ1-3, with no clear D. Germline assignment: CDR1 GTSNPN and CDR2 SVGIG (reference sequence). V lost 5 bases to trimming and J lost 0 bases, with 8 bases between them. The CDR3 has 13 residues. The CDR3 nucleotides read TGTGCCTGGGACACGAGCTCTGGAAACACCATATATTTT. Protein sequence: CAWDTSSGNTIYF.

The chain couples TRBV29-1 to TRBJ2-5, with TRBD1 identical over 8 bases. Germline-derived CDR1 and CDR2 are SQVTM and ANQGSEA. The length of the CDR3 is 12 residues. The junction had 4 bases not matched to a gene; V was cut back by 7 bases and J by 3 bases. The CDR3 reads CSAPTGEETQYF. In DNA, the CDR3 is TGCAGCGCACCGACAGGGGAAGAGACCCAGTACTTC.

The V and J genes are TRBV7-2 and TRBJ1-5, with 8 bases aligning to TRBD1. Germline V gene sequence: CDR1 SGHTA, CDR2 FQGNSA. CDR3 length: 16 residues. V gave up 5 bases and J gave up 2 bases; unmatched junction bases: 8. DNA of the CDR3: TGTGCCAGCAGCAACTCTGACAGGGGAGGCAATCAGCCCCAGCATTTT. It encodes CASSNSDRGGNQPQHF.

This clone was recorded a few times. The gene calls are TRBV27 and TRBJ1-2, with 8 bases aligning to TRBD1. V shed 5 bases and J 8 bases; nucleotides not matched to a gene: 16. Germline V gene data show CDR1 as MNHEY and CDR2 as SMNVEV (reference sequence). The CDR3 has 16 residues. This chain's CDR3 is CASSTHGQGRNLGYTF. DNA for the CDR3: TGTGCCAGCAGTACTCATGGACAGGGTCGTAACTTGGGCTACACCTTC.

This rearrangement joins TRBV27 to TRBJ2-4; 7 bases fit TRBD1. The V gene's germline CDR1 is MNHEY and CDR2 SMNVEV (reference sequence). The CDR3 is 12 residues long. The V gene end was trimmed by 6 bases and the J gene end by 9 bases; junction bases not matched to a gene: 5. Here the CDR3 reads CASSPDRFIQYF. In DNA form, the CDR3 reads TGTGCCAGCAGCCCGGACAGGTTCATTCAGTACTTC.

This sequence joins TRBV18 and TRBJ2-5; possibly TRBD1 for D (5 bases). This CDR3 spans 13 amino acids. Trimming left V 3 bases short and J 2 bases short, with 7 bases between. Germline lookup yields CDR1 KGHSH and CDR2 LQKENI. The CDR3 protein is CASSPRQQETQYF. CDR3 DNA sequence: TGTGCCAGCTCACCGAGACAGCAAGAGACCCAGTACTTC.

Many counts were recorded for this clone. This chain joins TRBV7-2 and TRBJ1-5; 7 bases map to TRBD1. The CDR3 covers 15 residues. The J segment lost 0 bases and the V segment lost 5 bases, leaving 4 bases of the junction unmatched. Germline CDR1 and CDR2: SGHTA and FQGNSA. The CDR3, as DNA: TGTGCCAGCAGCCCGACAGGGTTTAGCAATCAGCCCCAGCATTTT. Translating it yields CASSPTGFSNQPQHF.

V is TRBV2 and J is TRBJ1-3; 8 bases map to TRBD1. Trimming cost V 6 bases and J 4 bases; bases outside gene matches: 8. The CDR3 is 15 residues long. Germline V gene lookup returns CDR1 SNHLY and CDR2 FYNNEI. The CDR3: CASRPTGGSGNTIYF. The DNA for the CDR3 is TGTGCCAGCAGGCCTACAGGGGGATCCGGAAACACCATATATTTT.

The chain joins TRBV30 to TRBJ2-7; 11 bases map to TRBD1. The CDR3 totals 15 residues. Germline V gives CDR1 GTSNPN, CDR2 SVGIG (reference sequence). V trimming: 0 bases; J trimming: 3 bases; junction bases outside the gene matches: 4. The CDR3 protein is CAWSVGGTGGYEQYF. The CDR3 coding sequence is TGTGCCTGGAGTGTAGGGGGGACAGGGGGCTACGAGCAGTACTTC.

The rearrangement links TRBV2 to TRBJ1-6, with 8 nucleotides matching TRBD1. CDR1 and CDR2 (germline): SNHLY, FYNNEI. The V and J ends lost 6 bases and 8 bases, in that order; junction bases with no gene match: 9. The CDR3 runs 15 residues. The CDR3 nucleotides are TGTGCCAGCAGAGCCTCGGGACAGGATTATTCACCCCTCCACTTT. This codes for CASRASGQDYSPLHF.

V gene TRBV9 combines with J gene TRBJ2-1, with D possibly being TRBD2 (6 bases). The CDR3 extends over 16 amino acids. Trimming removed 4 bases at V and 4 bases at J, with 18 bases between. Germline lookup yields CDR1 SGDLS and CDR2 YYNGEE. The CDR3 protein is CASSHHRDSGYNEQFF. Here the CDR3 DNA reads TGTGCCAGCAGCCACCACCGGGACTCTGGTTACAATGAGCAGTTCTTC.